This paragraph covers one TCR beta chain sequence. Its matching antigen is unknown. TCRdb's copy holds only in-frame clones and misses some; the assay was immunoSEQ multiplex PCR. The repertoire holds 20,000 to 25,000 clones, with roughly 70% as singletons. The CDR3 contains 15 residues. V was pared by 6 bases and J by 9 bases, with 14 bases of the junction left unmatched. Per germline, CDR1 SQVTM and CDR2 ANQGSEA. This sample is drawn from a study of cytotoxic CD8 clonotypes in ibrutinib-treated CLL. Study in general: Mean per-sample yields comprised roughly 260,000 productive templates and approximately 97,000 productive rearrangements.

Findings of the study overall: Exceeding age-matched healthy donors, baseline clonality also tracked the counts of circulating CD8+ T cells. Clonality went up at the time of ibrutinib response, stayed stable in sustained remission, and later dropped back toward its baseline level at progression.

The chain carries TRBV29-1 and TRBJ2-1, with 10 nucleotides matching TRBD2. This receptor was obtained from a human donor with chronic lymphocytic leukemia. The sample was PBMCs, taken before ibrutinib treatment. The CDR3 sequence: CSVGGLAAQHGEQFF. The CDR3 nucleotides read TGCAGCGTCGGAGGACTAGCGGCGCAACATGGTGAGCAGTTCTTC.